The 19 T cell receptor beta chains listed next were all sequenced from one sample in a study of control samples from healthy donors and cancer patients. TCRdb keeps only in-frame clones here, not all; method: immunoSEQ multiplex PCR. The table has about 160,000 clones, over 85% seen once. The sample taken for sequencing was blood. The origin of the receptors is a man aged 18 to 35 in good health.

The rearrangement uses TRBV2 and TRBJ1-1; D is unresolved. Per the germline V gene, CDR1 is SNHLY and CDR2 is FYNNEI. V was cut by 0 bases and J by 6 bases, with 11 bases left in between. This CDR3 spans 14 amino acids. Written as DNA, the CDR3 is TGTGCCAGCAGTGAAGCGTGGCAGATTCCTGAAGCTTTCTTT. Residues: CASSEAWQIPEAFF.

The genes are TRBV19 and TRBJ2-2, with D possibly TRBD1 on 6 matching bases. The ends were cut back, 10 bases at V and 3 bases at J, with 15 bases in the middle. Germline lookup yields CDR1 LNHDA and CDR2 SQIVND (reference sequence). CDR3 length: 14 amino acids. The CDR3 DNA reads TGTGCCACAAAAGGGGACACCTACACCGGGGAGCTGTTTTTT. Amino acid sequence: CATKGDTYTGELFF.

As concerns this clone: Other DNA sequences in the sample encode the same CDR3. This sequence joins TRBV29-1 and TRBJ1-1, with D possibly matching TRBD1 (5 bases). Germline V gene lookup returns CDR1 SQVTM and CDR2 ANQGSEA. V was shortened by 7 bases and J by 1 base, with 10 bases between the two germline ends. This CDR3 has 12 amino acids. The CDR3 loop reads CSAGTGNTEAFF. DNA of the CDR3: TGCAGCGCAGGGACGGGGAACACTGAAGCTTTCTTT.

The CDR3, as DNA: TGTGCCAGCAGCTTAGTAGGGGCGTCCTCTGGGGCCAACGTCCTGACTTTC. This codes for CASSLVGASSGANVLTF. The V gene is TRBV7-8, the J gene TRBJ2-6; a weak D match, TRBD1 (5 bases). The CDR3 totals 17 residues. Germline V gives CDR1 SGHVS, CDR2 FQNEAQ. V was clipped by 1 base and J by 0 bases, with 10 bases between them.

The chain has TRBV28 and TRBJ1-1, with a weak D call TRBD1 (6 bases). The CDR3 has 12 amino acids. V was trimmed by 7 bases and J by 6 bases, leaving 12 bases between them. Germline V CDR1 and CDR2: MDHEN, SYDVKM. DNA for the CDR3: TGTGCCAGCAAAACACAGGGATCTGAAGCTTTCTTT. It yields the protein CASKTQGSEAFF. The whole variable domain, filled in from reference TRBV28 and TRBJ1-1, reads DVKVTQSSRYLVKRTGEKVFLECVQDMDHENMFWYRQDPGLGLRLIYFSYDVKMKEKGDIPEGYSVSREKKERFSLILESASTNQTSMYLCASKTQGSEAFFGQGTRLTVV.

V and J are TRBV19 and TRBJ2-1, with a possible D match to TRBD2 (6 bases). CDR1 is LNHDA and CDR2 is SQIVND in the germline V gene (reference sequence). V lost 3 bases and J 9 bases, leaving 21 bases between the germline ends. This CDR3 comprises 16 residues. The CDR3 is CASSIFAGLSIIEQFF. The CDR3 bases are TGTGCCAGTAGTATTTTCGCGGGACTGAGTATTATTGAGCAGTTCTTC.

CDR3 residues: CASTRAGGGNTEAFF. CDR3 nucleotides: TGTGCCAGCACGAGGGCAGGGGGCGGGAACACTGAAGCTTTCTTT. The rearrangement joins TRBV6-5 to TRBJ1-1; TRBD1 agrees at 8 bases. Unmatched junction bases numbered 8, after V lost 7 bases and J lost 1 base. The CDR3 contains 15 residues. CDR1 MNHEY and CDR2 SVGAGI come from the germline V gene.

In DNA form, the CDR3 reads TGTGCCAGCTCTCGGGAGAGCTCCTACGAGCAGTACTTC. This translates into CASSRESSYEQYF. This chain joins TRBV6-5 and TRBJ2-7; D perhaps matches TRBD2 (6 bases). Germline V lookup: CDR1 MNHEY, CDR2 SVGAGI. The CDR3 runs 13 residues. Trimming removed 8 bases at V and 0 bases at J, with 11 bases between.

V gene TRBV7-2 combines with J gene TRBJ2-5; D may be TRBD2 (6 bases). Trimming took off 1 base at V and 4 bases at J, with 22 bases between the two ends. From germline, CDR1 is SGHTA and CDR2 FQGNSA. CDR3 size: 18 residues. Here the CDR3 reads CASSLEIFAGLRGETQYF. CDR3 DNA: TGTGCCAGCAGCTTAGAAATCTTCGCGGGGCTTAGGGGAGAGACCCAGTACTTC.

The gene calls are TRBV7-9 and TRBJ2-7; D gene ambiguous. V lost 4 bases, J lost 3 bases, and 13 bases lay in between. Germline values: CDR1 SEHNR, CDR2 FQNEAQ (reference sequence). The CDR3 sequence is 14 residues long. As DNA, the CDR3 is TGTGCCAGCAGCTCTGACGTCCTGGGCTACGAGCAGTACTTC. Translating it yields CASSSDVLGYEQYF.

This chain uses TRBV5-1 with TRBJ2-5; 10 nucleotides match TRBD2. With V trimmed by 3 bases and J by 5 bases, 13 bases remained unmatched. Germline V gives CDR1 SGHRS, CDR2 YFSETQ. The CDR3 sequence is 17 residues long. The CDR3 is CASSSGGSGRARETQYF. The CDR3 DNA reads TGCGCCAGCAGCTCCGGGGGGAGCGGGAGGGCCCGGGAGACCCAGTACTTC.

The chain links TRBV12-2 to TRBJ2-1; the D segment call TRBD2 is taken from the table without a DNA check. TRBV12-2 is marked as a pseudogene. The CDR3 is made up of 18 amino acids. The CDR3 bases are TGTGCAAGTCGCCCCATAATGTGGGTTGTGGAGCACGCGGATGAGCAGTTCTTC. It is translated as CASRPIMWVVEHADEQFF.

The chain combines TRBV7-2 with TRBJ2-7; D is possibly TRBD2 (5 bases). CDR1 and CDR2 (germline): SGHTA, FQGNSA. Trimming took 3 bases from V and 3 from J, leaving 9 bases between them. The CDR3 is 13 residues long. As DNA, the CDR3 is TGTGCCAGCAGCTTTGCGGGTGACTACGAGCAGTACTTC. It yields the protein CASSFAGDYEQYF.

The genes are TRBV13 and TRBJ2-1; TRBD1 agrees at 8 bases. In germline, CDR1 is PRHDT, CDR2 FYEKMQ (reference sequence). V shed 5 bases, J shed 5 bases, and the junction held 11 bases outside the gene matches. The CDR3 length is 16 residues. In DNA, the CDR3 is TGTGCCAGCAGCCGAATCTGGACAGGGACGGACAATGAGCAGTTCTTC. Translation gives CASSRIWTGTDNEQFF. Together with reference TRBV13 and TRBJ2-1, the CDR3 gives the full variable domain: AAGVIQSPRHLIKEKRETATLKCYPIPRHDTVYWYQQGPGQDPQFLISFYEKMQSDKGSIPDRFSAQQFSDYHSELNMSSLELGDSALYFCASSRIWTGTDNEQFFGPGTRLTVL.

The J gene is TRBJ2-2, the V gene TRBV28; D uncertain. The CDR3 totals 13 residues. Trimming took 7 bases from V and 0 from J, leaving 6 bases between them. CDR1 and CDR2 (germline): MDHEN, SYDVKM. Written as DNA, the CDR3 is TGTGCCAGCAAGGGCCCGAACACCGGGGAGCTGTTTTTT. Residues: CASKGPNTGELFF.

The chain combines TRBV30 with TRBJ1-1; D remains unclear. CDR1 is GTSNPN, CDR2 SVGIG, per germline (reference sequence). CDR3 size: 11 residues. V was pared by 2 bases and J by 7 bases, with 8 bases between. CDR3 region: CAWSFGYEAFF. As DNA, the CDR3 is TGTGCCTGGAGTTTTGGGTATGAAGCTTTCTTT.

This chain links TRBV19 with TRBJ1-1; 7 positions match TRBD1. The ends lost 6 bases at V and 1 base at J; junction bases unmatched: 5. Germline V CDR1 and CDR2: LNHDA, SQIVND (reference sequence). There are 14 residues in the CDR3. This CDR3 reads CASSNRGPNTEAFF. The CDR3 coding sequence is TGTGCCAGTAGCAACAGGGGCCCGAACACTGAAGCTTTCTTT.

This chain links TRBV9 with TRBJ2-7, with 7 bases aligning to TRBD2. The CDR3 has 13 amino acids. The V segment lost 2 bases and the J segment 5 bases; nucleotides outside the gene matches: 4. CDR1 and CDR2 (germline): SGDLS, YYNGEE. The CDR3 sequence is CASSVSSGDEQYF. CDR3 bases: TGTGCCAGCAGCGTCTCCAGCGGGGACGAGCAGTACTTC.

The CDR3 nucleotides read TGTGCCAGTAGTCGCGGACTAGCAGTTTACAATGAGCAGTTCTTC. Its protein is CASSRGLAVYNEQFF. The V call is TRBV19, the J call TRBJ2-1, with 8 positions matching TRBD2. Germline lookup yields CDR1 LNHDA and CDR2 SQIVND (reference sequence). The CDR3 runs to 15 residues. The junction had 7 bases not matched to a gene; V was cut back by 5 bases and J by 4 bases.